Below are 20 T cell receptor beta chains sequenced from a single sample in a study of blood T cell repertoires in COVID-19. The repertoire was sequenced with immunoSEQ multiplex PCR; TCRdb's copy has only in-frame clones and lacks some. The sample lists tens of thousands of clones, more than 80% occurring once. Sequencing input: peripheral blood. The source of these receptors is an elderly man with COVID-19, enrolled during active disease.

For the CDR3, the DNA is TGTGCCAGCAGCACTGGGACAGGGTGGTCCTACGAGCAGTACTTC. It specifies CASSTGTGWSYEQYF. The genes are TRBV7-9 and TRBJ2-7; 9 bases line up with TRBD1. With 5 bases clipped from V and 1 base from J, the junction kept 6 bases outside the gene matches. Germline V gene lookup returns CDR1 SEHNR and CDR2 FQNEAQ (reference sequence). This CDR3 region has 15 residues.

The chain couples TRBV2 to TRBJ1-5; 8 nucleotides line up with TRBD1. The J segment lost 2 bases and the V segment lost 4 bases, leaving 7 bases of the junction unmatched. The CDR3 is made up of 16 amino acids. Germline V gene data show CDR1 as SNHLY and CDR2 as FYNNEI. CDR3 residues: CASSGPDRGGNQPQHF. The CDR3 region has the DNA TGTGCCAGCAGTGGCCCCGACAGGGGTGGCAATCAGCCCCAGCATTTT.

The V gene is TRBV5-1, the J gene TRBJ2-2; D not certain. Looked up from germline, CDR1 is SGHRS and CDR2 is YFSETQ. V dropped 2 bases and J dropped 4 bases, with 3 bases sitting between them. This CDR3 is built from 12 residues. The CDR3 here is CASSFLTGELFF. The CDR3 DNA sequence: TGCGCCAGCAGCTTCCTCACCGGGGAGCTGTTTTTT.

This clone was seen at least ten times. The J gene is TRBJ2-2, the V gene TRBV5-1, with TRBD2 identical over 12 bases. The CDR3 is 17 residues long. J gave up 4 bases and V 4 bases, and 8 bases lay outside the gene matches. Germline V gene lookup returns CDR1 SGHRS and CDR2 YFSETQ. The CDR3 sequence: CASSQLLAGGLTGELFF. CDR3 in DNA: TGCGCCAGCAGCCAATTACTAGCGGGAGGTCTCACCGGGGAGCTGTTTTTT.

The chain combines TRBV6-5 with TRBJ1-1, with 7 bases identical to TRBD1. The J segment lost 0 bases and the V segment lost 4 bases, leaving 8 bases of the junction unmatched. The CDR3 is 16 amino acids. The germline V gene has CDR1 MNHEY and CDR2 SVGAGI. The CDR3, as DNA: TGTGCCAGCAGTTCGGACAGGACCCTTATGAACACTGAAGCTTTCTTT. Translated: CASSSDRTLMNTEAFF.

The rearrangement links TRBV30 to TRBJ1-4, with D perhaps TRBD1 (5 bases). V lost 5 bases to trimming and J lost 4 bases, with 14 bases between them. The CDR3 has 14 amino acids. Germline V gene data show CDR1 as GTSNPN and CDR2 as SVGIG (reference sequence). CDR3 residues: CAWSGADLNEKLFF. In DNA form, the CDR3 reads TGTGCCTGGTCTGGGGCGGACCTTAATGAAAAACTGTTTTTT.

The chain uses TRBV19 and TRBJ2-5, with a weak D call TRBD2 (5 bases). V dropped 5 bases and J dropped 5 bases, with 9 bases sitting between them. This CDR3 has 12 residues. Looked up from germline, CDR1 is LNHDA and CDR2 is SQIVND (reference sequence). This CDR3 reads CASSFRGETQYF. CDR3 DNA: TGTGCCAGTAGTTTCCGAGGGGAGACCCAGTACTTC.

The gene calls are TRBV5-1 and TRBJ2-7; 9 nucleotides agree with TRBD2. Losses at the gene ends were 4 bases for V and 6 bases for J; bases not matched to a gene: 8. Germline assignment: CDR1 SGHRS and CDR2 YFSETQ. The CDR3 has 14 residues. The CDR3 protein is CASSTYSGGREQYF. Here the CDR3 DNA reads TGCGCCAGCAGCACGTATAGCGGGGGTCGCGAGCAGTACTTC.

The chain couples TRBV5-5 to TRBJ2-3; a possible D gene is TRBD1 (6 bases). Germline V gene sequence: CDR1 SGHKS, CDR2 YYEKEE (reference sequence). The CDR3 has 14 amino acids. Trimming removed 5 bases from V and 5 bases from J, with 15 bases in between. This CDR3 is CASRNSKGGDTQYF. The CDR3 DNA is TGTGCCAGCAGAAACTCCAAAGGGGGAGATACGCAGTATTTT.

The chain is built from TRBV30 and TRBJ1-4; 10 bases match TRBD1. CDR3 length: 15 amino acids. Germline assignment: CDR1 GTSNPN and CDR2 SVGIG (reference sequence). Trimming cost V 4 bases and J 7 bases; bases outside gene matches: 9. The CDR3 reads CAWKLSGTGVEKLFF. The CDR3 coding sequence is TGTGCCTGGAAACTCTCCGGGACAGGGGTTGAAAAACTGTTTTTT.

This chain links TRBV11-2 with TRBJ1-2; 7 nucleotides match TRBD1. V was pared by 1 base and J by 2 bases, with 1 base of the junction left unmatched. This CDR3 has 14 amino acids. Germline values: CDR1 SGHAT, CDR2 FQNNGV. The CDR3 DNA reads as TGTGCCAGCAGCTTAGTCAGGGGGAACTATGGCTACACCTTC. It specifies CASSLVRGNYGYTF.

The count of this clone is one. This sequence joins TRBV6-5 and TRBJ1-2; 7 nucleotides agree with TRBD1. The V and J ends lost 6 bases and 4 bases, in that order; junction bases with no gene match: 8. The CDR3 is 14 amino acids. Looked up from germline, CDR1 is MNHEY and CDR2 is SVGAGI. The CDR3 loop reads CASRLRSGGYGYTF. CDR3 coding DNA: TGTGCCAGCAGGTTACGATCAGGGGGCTATGGCTACACCTTC.

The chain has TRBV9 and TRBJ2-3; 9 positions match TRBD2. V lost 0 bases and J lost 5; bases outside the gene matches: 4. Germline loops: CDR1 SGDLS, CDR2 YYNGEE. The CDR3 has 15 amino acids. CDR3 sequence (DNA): TGTGCCAGCAGCGTAGTAGCGGGAGTTGGAGATACGCAGTATTTT. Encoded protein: CASSVVAGVGDTQYF.

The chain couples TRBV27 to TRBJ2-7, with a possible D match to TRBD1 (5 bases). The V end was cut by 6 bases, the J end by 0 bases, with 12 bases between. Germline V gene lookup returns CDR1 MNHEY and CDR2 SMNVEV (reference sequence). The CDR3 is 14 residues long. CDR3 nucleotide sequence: TGTGCCAGCAGAGTGGGGCCTAGCTCCTACGAGCAGTACTTC. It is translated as CASRVGPSSYEQYF.

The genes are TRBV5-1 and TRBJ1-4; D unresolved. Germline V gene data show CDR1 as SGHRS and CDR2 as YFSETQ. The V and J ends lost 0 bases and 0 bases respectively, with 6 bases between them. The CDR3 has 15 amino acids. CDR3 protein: CASSLEAATNEKLFF. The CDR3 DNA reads TGCGCCAGCAGCTTGGAAGCTGCAACTAATGAAAAACTGTTTTTT.

DNA for the CDR3: TGTGCCAGCAGCCGACTACTAAGCGGGAGAAGGAGGACAGATACGCAGTATTTT. Its protein product is CASSRLLSGRRRTDTQYF. This chain connects TRBV4-2 to TRBJ2-3, with TRBD2 identical over 8 bases. With 4 bases clipped from V and 3 bases from J, the junction kept 15 bases outside the gene matches. This CDR3 has 18 amino acids. Per the germline V gene, CDR1 is LGHNA and CDR2 is YNFKEQ.

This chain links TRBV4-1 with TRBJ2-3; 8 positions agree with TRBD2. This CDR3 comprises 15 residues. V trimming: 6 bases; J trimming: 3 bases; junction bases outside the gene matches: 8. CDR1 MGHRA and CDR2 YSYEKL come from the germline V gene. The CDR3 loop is CASSHSGRLTDTQYF. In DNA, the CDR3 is TGCGCCAGCAGTCACAGCGGGAGATTAACAGATACGCAGTATTTT.

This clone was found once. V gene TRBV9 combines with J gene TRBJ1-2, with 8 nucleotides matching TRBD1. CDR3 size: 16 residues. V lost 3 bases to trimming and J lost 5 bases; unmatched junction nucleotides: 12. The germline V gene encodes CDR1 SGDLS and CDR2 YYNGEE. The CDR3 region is CASSGGVAGTGYGYTF. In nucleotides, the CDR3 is TGTGCCAGCAGCGGGGGGGTAGCCGGGACAGGTTATGGCTACACCTTC. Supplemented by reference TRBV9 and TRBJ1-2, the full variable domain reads DSGVTQTPKHLITATGQRVTLRCSPRSGDLSVYWYQQSLDQGLQFLIQYYNGEERAKGNILERFSAQQFPDLHSELNLSSLELGDSALYFCASSGGVAGTGYGYTFGSGTRLTVV.

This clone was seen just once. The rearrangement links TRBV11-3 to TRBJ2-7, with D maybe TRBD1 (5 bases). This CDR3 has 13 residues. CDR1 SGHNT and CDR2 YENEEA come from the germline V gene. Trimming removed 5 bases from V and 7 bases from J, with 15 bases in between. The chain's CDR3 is CASSQVGLGEQYF. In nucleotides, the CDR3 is TGTGCCAGCAGCCAGGTGGGGCTGGGAGAGCAGTACTTC.

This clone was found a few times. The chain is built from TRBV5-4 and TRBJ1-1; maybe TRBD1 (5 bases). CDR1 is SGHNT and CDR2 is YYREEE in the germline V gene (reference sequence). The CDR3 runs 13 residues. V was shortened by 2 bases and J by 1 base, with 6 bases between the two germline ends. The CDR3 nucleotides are TGTGCCAGCAGCTTTGACAGGAACACTGAAGCTTTCTTT. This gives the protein CASSFDRNTEAFF.